The 27 T cell receptor beta chains below all came from one sample that was sequenced in a study of OX40 agonist ivuxolimab in advanced cancers. Library method: the immunoSEQ multiplex PCR assay. TCRdb's version of the immuneACCESS table is confined to in-frame rearrangements and falls short of the full clone set. An unresolved V gene accounts for under half of the shortfall where checked; the remainder is of unknown origin. This sample gives tens of thousands of clones in total; 88% of them show up just once. The biggest ten clones account for roughly 1% of the sample. The sequenced sample was CD4+ or CD8+ T cells sorted from blood, obtained in a trial of the OX40 agonist ivuxolimab. The receptors derive from an adult with an advanced solid tumor such as melanoma, head and neck, liver or kidney cancer.

The rearrangement uses TRBV5-1 and TRBJ2-7; 9 nucleotides line up with TRBD1. V trimming: 4 bases; J trimming: 4 bases; junction bases outside the gene matches: 9. CDR1 and CDR2 from the germline V gene are SGHRS and YFSETQ. This CDR3 contains 15 residues. DNA for the CDR3: TGCGCCAGCAGCCTACCGGGACAGGGATTTTACGAGCAGTACTTC. This sequence encodes CASSLPGQGFYEQYF.

The chain has TRBV9 and TRBJ2-3; 12 bases are shared with TRBD2. With V trimmed by 4 bases and J by 4 bases, 13 bases remained unmatched. Per the germline V gene, CDR1 is SGDLS and CDR2 is YYNGEE. This CDR3 comprises 18 residues. DNA for the CDR3: TGTGCCAGCAGCTATCGACTAGCGGGGGTTAGGGGGGCAGATACGCAGTATTTT. Amino acids: CASSYRLAGVRGADTQYF. The complete variable domain, with remaining parts taken from reference TRBV9 and TRBJ2-3, reads DSGVTQTPKHLITATGQRVTLRCSPRSGDLSVYWYQQSLDQGLQFLIQYYNGEERAKGNILERFSAQQFPDLHSELNLSSLELGDSALYFCASSYRLAGVRGADTQYFGPGTRLTVL.

This chain uses TRBV28 with TRBJ2-7; possible D gene TRBD1, 6 bases. V lost 2 bases and J 3 bases, leaving 14 bases between the germline ends. CDR1 MDHEN and CDR2 SYDVKM come from the germline V gene. The CDR3 covers 15 residues. This chain's CDR3 is CASSLNLAGDYEQYF. CDR3 DNA sequence: TGTGCCAGCAGTTTAAACTTGGCAGGGGACTACGAGCAGTACTTC.

The chain combines TRBV4-2 with TRBJ1-2; D unclear. The V end was cut by 1 base, the J end by 4 bases, with 10 bases between. The germline V gene has CDR1 LGHNA and CDR2 YNFKEQ. The CDR3 runs to 14 residues. The DNA of the CDR3 is TGTGCCAGCAGCCAAGTGGGCGGTTTCTATGGCTACACCTTC. It is translated as CASSQVGGFYGYTF.

This clone has a single count. The chain has TRBV28 and TRBJ2-5, with a weak D call TRBD1 (5 bases). This CDR3 is 16 amino acids long. The germline V gene has CDR1 MDHEN and CDR2 SYDVKM. V was cut by 3 bases and J by 1 base, with 15 bases left in between. The CDR3 sequence: CASSFGLAGPQETQYF. The DNA of the CDR3 is TGTGCCAGCAGTTTCGGGTTGGCAGGGCCCCAAGAGACCCAGTACTTC.

The chain employs TRBV7-3 and TRBJ2-1; 8 nucleotides match TRBD2. The ends lost 5 bases at V and 3 bases at J; junction bases unmatched: 12. This CDR3 is built from 17 residues. Germline V gene sequence: CDR1 SGHTA, CDR2 FQGTGA. The CDR3 bases are TGTGCCAGCAGCACCAAATCCGGGACTAGGTACTACAATGAGCAGTTCTTC. Encoded protein: CASSTKSGTRYYNEQFF.

CDR3 coding DNA: TGCGCCAGCAGCTTGACTAGCGGGAGTTCTGCCTACAATGAGCAGTTCTTC. Translated: CASSLTSGSSAYNEQFF. The J gene is TRBJ2-1, the V gene TRBV5-1; 11 bases line up with TRBD2. The CDR3 has 17 amino acids. The germline CDR1 and CDR2 sequences are SGHRS and YFSETQ. The V segment lost 1 base and the J segment 2 bases; nucleotides outside the gene matches: 5.

The chain is built from TRBV15 and TRBJ1-2; D perhaps matches TRBD1 (6 bases). Germline loops: CDR1 LNHNV, CDR2 YYDKDF (reference sequence). The V end was cut by 5 bases, the J end by 8 bases, with 15 bases between. The CDR3 is made up of 13 amino acids. CDR3 sequence: CATSLAGAGGYTF. The CDR3 coding sequence is TGTGCCACCAGCCTTGCGGGGGCCGGAGGCTACACCTTC.

The V gene is TRBV7-6, the J gene TRBJ1-4; D might be TRBD1 (6 bases). CDR1 and CDR2 (germline): SGHVS, FNYEAQ. CDR3 length equals 13 residues. Trimming took 6 bases from V and 8 from J, leaving 13 bases between them. CDR3 nucleotides: TGTGCCAGCAGTTCCACAGGGTCCGAAAAACTGTTTTTT. It is translated as CASSSTGSEKLFF.

V and J are TRBV5-1 and TRBJ1-2; TRBD1 matches 11 bases. This CDR3 is built from 16 residues. The V segment lost 4 bases and the J segment 7 bases; nucleotides outside the gene matches: 12. CDR1 is SGHRS and CDR2 is YFSETQ in the germline V gene. The CDR3 DNA sequence: TGCGCCAGCAGCCCCCAAGGAGGACAGGGGGCCGGTGGCTACACCTTC. It codes for CASSPQGGQGAGGYTF.

This sequence joins TRBV18 and TRBJ1-2, with D possibly matching TRBD1 (5 bases). V lost 3 bases and J 2 bases, leaving 16 bases between the germline ends. The CDR3 runs to 16 residues. Looked up from germline, CDR1 is KGHSH and CDR2 is LQKENI. CDR3 sequence (DNA): TGTGCCAGCTCACCTAGTGGACGGGCAGGGAACTATGGCTACACCTTC. Amino acids: CASSPSGRAGNYGYTF.

V usage is TRBV11-1 and J usage is TRBJ1-1; D is unclear. The CDR3 spans 13 residues. The ends were cut back, 5 bases at V and 1 base at J, with 8 bases in the middle. Germline loops: CDR1 SGHAT, CDR2 FQDESV (reference sequence). CDR3 residues: CASSLIKNTEAFF. CDR3 DNA: TGTGCCAGCAGCCTAATCAAGAACACTGAAGCTTTCTTT.

J is TRBJ1-3 and V is TRBV11-3; D is undetermined. The germline V and J ends were trimmed by 0 bases and 3 bases, with 0 bases remaining between them. The germline gives CDR1 SGHNT, CDR2 YENEEA. CDR3 size: 12 residues. In DNA, the CDR3 is TGTGCCAGCAGCTTAGATGGAAACACCATATATTTT. Its protein product is CASSLDGNTIYF.

The chain is built from TRBV7-3 and TRBJ2-7; no firm D call. V was shortened by 6 bases and J by 2 bases, with 11 bases between the two germline ends. Germline lookup yields CDR1 SGHTA and CDR2 FQGTGA. The length of the CDR3 is 13 residues. In nucleotides, the CDR3 is TGTGCCAGCAGGGTCGGCATTCCCTACGAGCAGTACTTC. This sequence encodes CASRVGIPYEQYF. Supplemented by reference TRBV7-3 and TRBJ2-7, the full variable domain reads GAGVSQTPSNKVTEKGKYVELRCDPISGHTALYWYRQSLGQGPEFLIYFQGTGAADDSGLPNDRFFAVRPEGSVSTLKIQRTERGDSAVYLCASRVGIPYEQYFGPGTRLTVT.

The chain is built from TRBV4-2 and TRBJ1-1; weak D call: TRBD1 (5 bases). Germline CDR1 and CDR2: LGHNA and YNFKEQ. The germline V and J ends were trimmed by 4 bases and 0 bases, with 21 bases remaining between them. The CDR3 contains 18 residues. CDR3 sequence reads: CASSPQAGADPLNTEAFF. The CDR3 DNA reads as TGTGCCAGCAGCCCCCAAGCTGGGGCGGATCCGTTGAACACTGAAGCTTTCTTT.

This clone was seen only once. The V call is TRBV28, the J call TRBJ2-1, with 9 positions matching TRBD1. This CDR3 has 17 amino acids. Unmatched junction bases numbered 11, after V lost 5 bases and J lost 3 bases. Germline CDR1 and CDR2: MDHEN and SYDVKM. The CDR3 nucleotides read TGTGCCAGCAGTCATCAGGGACAGGGTATCCTCTACAATGAGCAGTTCTTC. Amino acid sequence: CASSHQGQGILYNEQFF.

The V call is TRBV2, the J call TRBJ2-1; TRBD2 agrees at 14 bases. The CDR3 loop spans 17 amino acids. Looked up from germline, CDR1 is SNHLY and CDR2 is FYNNEI. V was clipped by 4 bases and J by 9 bases; unmatched bases: 11. The CDR3 DNA follows: TGTGCCAGCAGTGTAACCGGGACTAGCGGGAGTTTGGGTGAGCAGTTCTTC. This gives the protein CASSVTGTSGSLGEQFF.

The chain carries TRBV19 and TRBJ1-6, with TRBD1 identical over 8 bases. This CDR3 spans 14 amino acids. Germline V lookup: CDR1 LNHDA, CDR2 SQIVND (reference sequence). V was pared by 4 bases and J by 6 bases, with 2 bases of the junction left unmatched. The DNA for the CDR3 is TGTGCCAGTAGTAGACAGGGGAGTAATTCACCCCTCCACTTT. Its translation: CASSRQGSNSPLHF.

The V gene is TRBV14, the J gene TRBJ2-7, with TRBD1 identical over 9 bases. The CDR3 consists of 15 residues. V shed 4 bases and J 4 bases; nucleotides not matched to a gene: 8. CDR1 SGHDN and CDR2 FVKESK come from the germline V gene. The CDR3 DNA follows: TGTGCCAGCAGCCGACCTTACGGGACAGGGTACGAGCAGTACTTC. Translated: CASSRPYGTGYEQYF. The entire variable domain, with the rest obtained from reference TRBV14 and TRBJ2-7, is as follows: EAGVTQFPSHSVIEKGQTVTLRCDPISGHDNLYWYRRVMGKEIKFLLHFVKESKQDESGMPNNRFLAERTGGTYSTLKVQPAELEDSGVYFCASSRPYGTGYEQYFGPGTRLTVT.

The chain employs TRBV6-5 and TRBJ1-2; D is uncertain. This CDR3 has 15 amino acids. CDR1 is MNHEY and CDR2 is SVGAGI in the germline V gene. Trimming pared 3 bases from V and 7 bases from J, leaving 18 bases between. This CDR3 reads CASSYNRENSPGYTF. The CDR3 DNA reads TGTGCCAGCAGTTATAATCGCGAAAACAGCCCTGGCTACACCTTC.

V usage is TRBV5-6 and J usage is TRBJ1-2; TRBD1 matches at 8 bases. Germline CDR1 reads SGHDT; CDR2 reads YYEEEE. Unmatched junction bases numbered 5, after V lost 0 bases and J lost 4 bases. There are 15 residues in the CDR3. The CDR3 region has the DNA TGTGCCAGCAGCTTGGTGGGACAGGTTATCTATGGCTACACCTTC. Protein sequence: CASSLVGQVIYGYTF. Filled out from reference TRBV5-6 and TRBJ1-2, the complete variable domain reads DAGVTQSPTHLIKTRGQQVTLRCSPKSGHDTVSWYQQALGQGPQFIFQYYEEEERQRGNFPDRFSGHQFPNYSSELNVNALLLGDSALYLCASSLVGQVIYGYTFGSGTRLTVV.

The chain combines TRBV5-4 with TRBJ1-2, with D uncertain. V lost 0 bases and J lost 4, with 10 bases in between. The germline gives CDR1 SGHNT, CDR2 YYREEE (reference sequence). The CDR3 loop spans 14 amino acids. CDR3 amino acids: CASSLAGEFYGYTF. The CDR3 DNA sequence: TGTGCCAGCAGCTTGGCCGGGGAGTTCTATGGCTACACCTTC.

The V gene is TRBV7-2, the J gene TRBJ1-2; unclear D gene. CDR3 length: 13 residues. Trimming removed 2 bases from V and 8 bases from J, with 12 bases in between. Germline-derived CDR1 and CDR2 are SGHTA and FQGNSA. CDR3 DNA sequence: TGTGCCAGCAGCTTAATTGGGTTGTGGGGCTACACCTTC. Translated, it gives CASSLIGLWGYTF.

The V call is TRBV19, the J call TRBJ2-7; D gene uncertain. V was shortened by 8 bases and J by 2 bases, with 10 bases between the two germline ends. The CDR3 extends over 12 amino acids. Germline assignment: CDR1 LNHDA and CDR2 SQIVND (reference sequence). The CDR3 spells CASGEVPYEQYF. The CDR3 coding sequence is TGTGCCAGTGGTGAGGTCCCCTACGAGCAGTACTTC.

CDR3: CASSQGTASNEKLFF. CDR3 DNA: TGTGCCAGCAGCCAAGGGACAGCTTCGAATGAAAAACTGTTTTTT. The chain carries TRBV11-3 and TRBJ1-4; 7 bases are shared with TRBD1. This CDR3 region has 15 residues. Germline V gives CDR1 SGHNT, CDR2 YENEEA. V dropped 5 bases and J dropped 5; count of bases not matched to a gene: 8.

The chain uses TRBV18 and TRBJ2-3; TRBD1 might be the D (5 bases). The V gene's germline CDR1 is KGHSH and CDR2 LQKENI. The CDR3 has 15 residues. The V gene lost 6 bases and the J gene lost 6 bases, with 19 bases spanning the gap. This chain's CDR3 is CASSGSWQGYDTQYF. The CDR3 DNA follows: TGTGCCAGCTCTGGGTCCTGGCAGGGATATGATACGCAGTATTTT.

The V gene is TRBV4-2, the J gene TRBJ2-5; a weak D match, TRBD1 (6 bases). CDR3 length equals 13 residues. The V end was cut by 4 bases, the J end by 5 bases, with 11 bases between. Germline assignment: CDR1 LGHNA and CDR2 YNFKEQ. CDR3: CASSRDRQETQYF. The CDR3 bases are TGTGCCAGCAGCCGAGACAGGCAGGAGACCCAGTACTTC.